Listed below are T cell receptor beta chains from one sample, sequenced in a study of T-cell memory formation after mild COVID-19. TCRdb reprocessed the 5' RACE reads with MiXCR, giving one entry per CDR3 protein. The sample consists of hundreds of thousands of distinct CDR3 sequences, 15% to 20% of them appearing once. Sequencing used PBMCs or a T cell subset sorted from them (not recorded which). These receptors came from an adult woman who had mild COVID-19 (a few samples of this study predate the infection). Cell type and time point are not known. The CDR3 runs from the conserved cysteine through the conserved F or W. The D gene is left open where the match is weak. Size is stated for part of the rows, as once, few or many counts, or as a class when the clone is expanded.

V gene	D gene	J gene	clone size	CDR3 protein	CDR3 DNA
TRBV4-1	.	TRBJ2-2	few	CASSQPTSGLNTGELFF	TGCGCCAGCAGCCAACCCACTTCGGGACTGAACACCGGGGAGCTGTTTTTT
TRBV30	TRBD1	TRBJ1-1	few	CAWRLGQGGRAFF	TGTGCCTGGAGACTCGGACAGGGCGGACGGGCTTTCTTT
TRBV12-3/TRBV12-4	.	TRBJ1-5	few	CASAISGNQPQHF	TGTGCCAGCGCTATTAGCGGCAATCAGCCCCAGCATTTT
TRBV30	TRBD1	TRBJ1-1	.	CAWRGQGGTEAFF	TGTGCCTGGAGGGGACAGGGAGGCACTGAAGCTTTCTTT
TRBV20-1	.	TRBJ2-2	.	CSASPRYGVTGELFF	TGCAGTGCTAGCCCCCGCTATGGGGTTACCGGGGAGCTGTTTTTT
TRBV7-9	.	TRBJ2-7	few	CASSASHEQYF	TGTGCCAGCAGCGCCAGTCACGAGCAGTACTTC
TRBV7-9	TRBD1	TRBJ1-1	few	CASSWGQVHTEAFF	TGTGCCAGCAGCTGGGGACAGGTCCACACTGAAGCTTTCTTT
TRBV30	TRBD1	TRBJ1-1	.	CAWSTGTGGRRAFF	TGTGCCTGGAGTACCGGGACAGGGGGCAGGCGAGCTTTCTTT
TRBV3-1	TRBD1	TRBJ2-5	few	CASSQEGTDYQETQYF	TGTGCCAGCAGCCAAGAGGGGACAGACTACCAAGAGACCCAGTACTTC
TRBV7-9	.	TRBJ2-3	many	CASSFPTGGRSSTDTQYF	TGTGCCAGCAGTTTCCCCACAGGAGGGCGATCTAGCACAGATACGCAGTATTTT
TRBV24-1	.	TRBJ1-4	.	CATGDKGEKLFF	TGTGCCACCGGAGATAAGGGCGAAAAACTGTTTTTT